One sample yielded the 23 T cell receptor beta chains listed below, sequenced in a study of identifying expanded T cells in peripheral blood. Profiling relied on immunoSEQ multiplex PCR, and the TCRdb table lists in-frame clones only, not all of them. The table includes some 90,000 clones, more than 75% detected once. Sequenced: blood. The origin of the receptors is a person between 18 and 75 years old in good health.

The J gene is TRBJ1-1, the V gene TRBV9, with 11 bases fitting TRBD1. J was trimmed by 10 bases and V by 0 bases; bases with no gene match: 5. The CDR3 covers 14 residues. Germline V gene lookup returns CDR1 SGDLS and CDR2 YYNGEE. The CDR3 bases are TGTGCCAGCAGCGTAGATGGGACAGGGGGGCGAGCTTTCTTT. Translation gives CASSVDGTGGRAFF. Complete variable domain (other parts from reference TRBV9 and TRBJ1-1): DSGVTQTPKHLITATGQRVTLRCSPRSGDLSVYWYQQSLDQGLQFLIQYYNGEERAKGNILERFSAQQFPDLHSELNLSSLELGDSALYFCASSVDGTGGRAFFGQGTRLTVV.

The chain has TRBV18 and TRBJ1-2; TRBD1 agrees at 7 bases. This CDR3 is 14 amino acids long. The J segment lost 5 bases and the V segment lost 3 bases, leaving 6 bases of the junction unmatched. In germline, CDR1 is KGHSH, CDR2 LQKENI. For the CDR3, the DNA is TGTGCCAGCTCACCTCGTGAACAGGGGTATGGCTACACCTTC. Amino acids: CASSPREQGYGYTF. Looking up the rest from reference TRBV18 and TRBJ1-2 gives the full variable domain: NAGVMQNPRHLVRRRGQEARLRCSPMKGHSHVYWYRQLPEEGLKFMVYLQKENIIDESGMPKERFSAEFPKEGPSILRIQQVVRGDSAAYFCASSPREQGYGYTFGSGTRLTVV.

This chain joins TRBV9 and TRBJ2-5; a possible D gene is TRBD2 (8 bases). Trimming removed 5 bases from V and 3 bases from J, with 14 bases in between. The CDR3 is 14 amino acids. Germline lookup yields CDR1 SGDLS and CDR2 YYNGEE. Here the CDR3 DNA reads TGTGCCAGCAGTTTAGCGGGGACAGAAGAGACCCAGTACTTC. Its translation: CASSLAGTEETQYF.

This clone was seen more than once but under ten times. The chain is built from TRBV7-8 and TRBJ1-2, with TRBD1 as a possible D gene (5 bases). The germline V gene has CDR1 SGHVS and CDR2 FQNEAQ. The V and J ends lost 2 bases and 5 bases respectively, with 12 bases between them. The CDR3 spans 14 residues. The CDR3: CASSLSGRGYGYTF. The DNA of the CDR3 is TGTGCCAGCAGCTTATCTGGGAGGGGATATGGCTACACCTTC.

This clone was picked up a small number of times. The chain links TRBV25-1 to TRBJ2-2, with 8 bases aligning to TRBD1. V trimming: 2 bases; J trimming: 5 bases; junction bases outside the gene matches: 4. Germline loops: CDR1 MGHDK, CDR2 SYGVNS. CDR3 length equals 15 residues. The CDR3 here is CASSEAGGRTGELFF. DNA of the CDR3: TGTGCCAGCAGTGAAGCAGGGGGCCGGACCGGGGAGCTGTTTTTT.

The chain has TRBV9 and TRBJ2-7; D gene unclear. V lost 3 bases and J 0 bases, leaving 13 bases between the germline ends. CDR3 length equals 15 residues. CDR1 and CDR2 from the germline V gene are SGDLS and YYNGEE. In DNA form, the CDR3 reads TGTGCCAGCAGCGGAAACCCGGGTCACTCCTACGAGCAGTACTTC. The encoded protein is CASSGNPGHSYEQYF.

The CDR3 sequence: CASRIGQGNSPLHF. The CDR3 nucleotides read TGTGCCAGCAGAATCGGACAGGGAAATTCACCCCTCCACTTT. The V gene is TRBV6-5, the J gene TRBJ1-6; 8 bases align to TRBD1. CDR3 length equals 14 residues. Germline loops: CDR1 MNHEY, CDR2 SVGAGI. The trim removed 6 bases at V and 7 bases at J, leaving 5 bases unmatched.

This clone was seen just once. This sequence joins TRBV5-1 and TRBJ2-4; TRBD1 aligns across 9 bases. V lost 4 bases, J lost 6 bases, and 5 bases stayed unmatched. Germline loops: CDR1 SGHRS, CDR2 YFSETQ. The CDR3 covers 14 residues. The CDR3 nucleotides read TGCGCCAGCAGCCGGGACAGGGAGGGAAACATTCAGTACTTC. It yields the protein CASSRDREGNIQYF.

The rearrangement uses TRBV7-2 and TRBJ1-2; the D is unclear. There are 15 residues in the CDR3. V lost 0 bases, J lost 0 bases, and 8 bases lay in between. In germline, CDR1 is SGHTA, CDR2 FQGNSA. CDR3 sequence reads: CASSLAPASNYGYTF. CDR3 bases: TGTGCCAGCAGCTTAGCGCCAGCCTCTAACTATGGCTACACCTTC. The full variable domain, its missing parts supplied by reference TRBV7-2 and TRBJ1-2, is GAGVSQSPSNKVTEKGKDVELRCDPISGHTALYWYRQSLGQGLEFLIYFQGNSAPDKSGLPSDRFSAERTGGSVSTLTIQRTQQEDSAVYLCASSLAPASNYGYTFGSGTRLTVV.

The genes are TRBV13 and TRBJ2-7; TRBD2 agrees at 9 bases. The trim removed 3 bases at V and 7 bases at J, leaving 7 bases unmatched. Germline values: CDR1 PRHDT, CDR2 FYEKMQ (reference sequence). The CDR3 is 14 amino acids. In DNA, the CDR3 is TGTGCCAGCAGCTTCGGGACTAGCTTGAGAGAGCAGTACTTC. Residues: CASSFGTSLREQYF.

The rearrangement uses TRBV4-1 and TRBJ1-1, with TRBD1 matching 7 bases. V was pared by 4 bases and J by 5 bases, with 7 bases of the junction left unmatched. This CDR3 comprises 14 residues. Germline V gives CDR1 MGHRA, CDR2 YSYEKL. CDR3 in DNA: TGCGCCAGCAGCCCGCGACAGGGAAGGACTGAAGCTTTCTTT. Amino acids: CASSPRQGRTEAFF.

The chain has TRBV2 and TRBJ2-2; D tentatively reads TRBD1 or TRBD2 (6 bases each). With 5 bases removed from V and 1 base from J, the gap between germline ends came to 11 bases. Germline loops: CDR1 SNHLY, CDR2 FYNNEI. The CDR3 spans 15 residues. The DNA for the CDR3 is TGTGCCAGCAGTTACCGGGGGCAGAACACCGGGGAGCTGTTTTTT. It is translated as CASSYRGQNTGELFF.

CDR3 nucleotide sequence: TGTGCCAGCAGTTTTCCCACCAACCGAGAAGCTTTCTTT. It is translated as CASSFPTNREAFF. The gene calls are TRBV6-6 and TRBJ1-1; unclear D gene. Germline V gives CDR1 MNHNY, CDR2 SVGAGI (reference sequence). This CDR3 has 13 amino acids. V was clipped by 4 bases and J by 8 bases, with 14 bases between them.

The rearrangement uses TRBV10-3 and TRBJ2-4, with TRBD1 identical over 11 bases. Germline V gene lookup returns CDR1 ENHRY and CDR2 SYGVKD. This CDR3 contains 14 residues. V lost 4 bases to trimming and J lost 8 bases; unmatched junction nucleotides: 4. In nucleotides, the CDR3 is TGTGCCATCAGTGGCGGGGGACAGGGGGACATTCAGTACTTC. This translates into CAISGGGQGDIQYF.

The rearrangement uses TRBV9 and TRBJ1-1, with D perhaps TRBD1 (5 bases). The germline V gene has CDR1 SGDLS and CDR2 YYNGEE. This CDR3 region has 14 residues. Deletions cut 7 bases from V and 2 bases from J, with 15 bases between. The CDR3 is CASSPRDPNTEAFF. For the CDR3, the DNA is TGTGCCAGCTCACCCCGGGACCCCAACACTGAAGCTTTCTTT.

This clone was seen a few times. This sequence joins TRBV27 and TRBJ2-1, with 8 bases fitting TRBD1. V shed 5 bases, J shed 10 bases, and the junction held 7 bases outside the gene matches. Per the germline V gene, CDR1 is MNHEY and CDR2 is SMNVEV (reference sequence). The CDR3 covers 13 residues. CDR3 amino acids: CASSTRGQEEQFF. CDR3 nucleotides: TGTGCCAGCAGTACCCGGGGACAGGAGGAGCAGTTCTTC.

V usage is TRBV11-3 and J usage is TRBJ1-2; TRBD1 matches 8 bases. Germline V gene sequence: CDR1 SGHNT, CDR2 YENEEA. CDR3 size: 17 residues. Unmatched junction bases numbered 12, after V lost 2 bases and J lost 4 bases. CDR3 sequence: CASSLSGQGPIGYGYTF. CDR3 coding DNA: TGTGCCAGCAGCTTATCAGGACAGGGACCTATAGGCTATGGCTACACCTTC.

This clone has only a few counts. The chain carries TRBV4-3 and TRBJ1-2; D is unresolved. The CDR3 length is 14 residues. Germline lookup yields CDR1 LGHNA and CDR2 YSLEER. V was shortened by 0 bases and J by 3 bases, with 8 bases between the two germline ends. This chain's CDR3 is CASSQEKGYYGYTF. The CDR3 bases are TGCGCCAGCAGCCAAGAAAAGGGATACTATGGCTACACCTTC.

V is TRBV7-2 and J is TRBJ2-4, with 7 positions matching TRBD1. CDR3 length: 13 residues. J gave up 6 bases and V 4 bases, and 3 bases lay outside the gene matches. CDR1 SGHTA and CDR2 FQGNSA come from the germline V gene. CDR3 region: CASSSNRGNIQYF. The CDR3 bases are TGTGCCAGCAGCTCCAACAGGGGAAACATTCAGTACTTC.

The CDR3 region is CASSRDRQIYGYTF. The CDR3 DNA reads TGTGCCAGCAGTCGAGACAGACAAATTTATGGCTACACCTTC. V usage is TRBV6-1 and J usage is TRBJ1-2; maybe TRBD1 (5 bases). The CDR3 sequence is 14 residues long. V shed 5 bases and J shed 5 bases, with 15 bases lying between them. Germline CDR1 MNHNS, CDR2 SASEGT.

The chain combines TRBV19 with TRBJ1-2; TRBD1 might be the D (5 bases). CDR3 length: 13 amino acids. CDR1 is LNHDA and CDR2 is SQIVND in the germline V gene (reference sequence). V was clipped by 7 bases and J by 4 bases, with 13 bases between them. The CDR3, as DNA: TGTGCCAGTACCATCGGACAAGCCTATGGCTACACCTTC. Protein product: CASTIGQAYGYTF. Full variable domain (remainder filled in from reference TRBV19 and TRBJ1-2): DGGITQSPKYLFRKEGQNVTLSCEQNLNHDAMYWYRQDPGQGLRLIYYSQIVNDFQKGDIAEGYSVSREKKESFPLTVTSAQKNPTAFYLCASTIGQAYGYTFGSGTRLTVV.

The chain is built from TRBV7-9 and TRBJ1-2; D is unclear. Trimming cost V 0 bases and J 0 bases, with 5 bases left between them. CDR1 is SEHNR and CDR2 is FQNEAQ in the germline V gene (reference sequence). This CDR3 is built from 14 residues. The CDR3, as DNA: TGTGCCAGCAGCTTAGCAGGGACTAACTATGGCTACACCTTC. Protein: CASSLAGTNYGYTF.

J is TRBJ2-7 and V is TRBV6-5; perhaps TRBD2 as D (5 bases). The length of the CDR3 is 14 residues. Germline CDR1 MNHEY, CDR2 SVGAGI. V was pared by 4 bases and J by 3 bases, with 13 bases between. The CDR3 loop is CASSSDRGIYEQYF. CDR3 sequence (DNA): TGTGCCAGCAGTTCAGATCGGGGAATCTACGAGCAGTACTTC.